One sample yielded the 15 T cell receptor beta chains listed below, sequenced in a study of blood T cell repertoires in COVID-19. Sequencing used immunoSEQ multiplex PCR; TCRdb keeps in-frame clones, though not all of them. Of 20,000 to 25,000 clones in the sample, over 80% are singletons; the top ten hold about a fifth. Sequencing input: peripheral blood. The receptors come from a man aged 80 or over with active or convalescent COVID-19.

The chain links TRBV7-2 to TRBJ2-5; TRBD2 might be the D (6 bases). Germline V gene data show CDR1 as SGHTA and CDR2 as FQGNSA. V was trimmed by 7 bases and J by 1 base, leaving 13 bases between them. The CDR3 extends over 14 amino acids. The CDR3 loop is CASTHAGSQETQYF. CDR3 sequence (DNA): TGTGCCAGCACCCATGCGGGGTCCCAAGAGACCCAGTACTTC.

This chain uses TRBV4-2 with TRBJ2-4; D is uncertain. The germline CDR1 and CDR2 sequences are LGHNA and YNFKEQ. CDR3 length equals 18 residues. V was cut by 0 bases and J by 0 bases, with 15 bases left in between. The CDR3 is CASSQDRQMRLAKNIQYF. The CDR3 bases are TGTGCCAGCAGCCAAGATCGGCAGATGAGACTAGCCAAAAACATTCAGTACTTC.

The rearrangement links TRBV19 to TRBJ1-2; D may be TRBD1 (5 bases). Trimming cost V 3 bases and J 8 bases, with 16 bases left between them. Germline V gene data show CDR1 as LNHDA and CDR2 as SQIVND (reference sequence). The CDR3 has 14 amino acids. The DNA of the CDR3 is TGTGCCAGTAGTATGGCAATGGGGGGAGGGGGCTACACCTTC. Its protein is CASSMAMGGGGYTF. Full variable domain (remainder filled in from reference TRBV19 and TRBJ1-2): DGGITQSPKYLFRKEGQNVTLSCEQNLNHDAMYWYRQDPGQGLRLIYYSQIVNDFQKGDIAEGYSVSREKKESFPLTVTSAQKNPTAFYLCASSMAMGGGGYTFGSGTRLTVV.

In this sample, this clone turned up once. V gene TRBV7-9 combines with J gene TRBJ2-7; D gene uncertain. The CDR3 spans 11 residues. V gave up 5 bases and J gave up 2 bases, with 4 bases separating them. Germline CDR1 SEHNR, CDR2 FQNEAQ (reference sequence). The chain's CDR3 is CASSATYEQYF. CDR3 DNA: TGTGCCAGCAGCGCGACCTACGAGCAGTACTTC.

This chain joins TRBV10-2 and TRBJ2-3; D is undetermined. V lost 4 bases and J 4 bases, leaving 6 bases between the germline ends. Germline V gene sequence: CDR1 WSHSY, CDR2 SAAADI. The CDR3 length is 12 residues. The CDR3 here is CASSARADTQYF. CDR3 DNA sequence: TGCGCCAGCAGTGCTCGCGCAGATACGCAGTATTTT.

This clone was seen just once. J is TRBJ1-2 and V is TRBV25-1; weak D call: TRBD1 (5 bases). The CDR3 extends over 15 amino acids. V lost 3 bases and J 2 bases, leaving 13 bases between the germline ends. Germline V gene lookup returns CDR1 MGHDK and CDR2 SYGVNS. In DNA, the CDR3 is TGTGCCAGCAGTGATGAGACAGTTTTCAACTATGGCTACACCTTC. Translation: CASSDETVFNYGYTF.

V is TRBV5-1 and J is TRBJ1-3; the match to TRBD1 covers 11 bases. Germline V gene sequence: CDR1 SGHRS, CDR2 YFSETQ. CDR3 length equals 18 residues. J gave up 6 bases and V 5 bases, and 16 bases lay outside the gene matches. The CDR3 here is CASSSGTGGNEGVNTIYF. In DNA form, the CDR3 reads TGCGCCAGCAGTTCCGGGACAGGGGGAAACGAAGGAGTAAACACCATATATTTT.

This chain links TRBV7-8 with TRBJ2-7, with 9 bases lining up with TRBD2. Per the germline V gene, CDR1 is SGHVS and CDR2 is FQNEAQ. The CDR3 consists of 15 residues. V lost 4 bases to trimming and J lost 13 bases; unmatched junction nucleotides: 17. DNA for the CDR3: TGTGCCAGCAGCTCCCGGCCCCTTAGCGGGAGCTCCCTTTACTTC. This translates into CASSSRPLSGSSLYF.

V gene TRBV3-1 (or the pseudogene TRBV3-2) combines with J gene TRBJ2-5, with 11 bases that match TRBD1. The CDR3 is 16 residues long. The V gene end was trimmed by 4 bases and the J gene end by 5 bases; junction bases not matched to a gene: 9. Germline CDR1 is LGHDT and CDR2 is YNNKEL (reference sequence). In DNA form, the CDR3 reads TGTGCCAGCAGCCGAGGACAGGGGGCGCTCTCTGAGACCCAGTACTTC. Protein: CASSRGQGALSETQYF.

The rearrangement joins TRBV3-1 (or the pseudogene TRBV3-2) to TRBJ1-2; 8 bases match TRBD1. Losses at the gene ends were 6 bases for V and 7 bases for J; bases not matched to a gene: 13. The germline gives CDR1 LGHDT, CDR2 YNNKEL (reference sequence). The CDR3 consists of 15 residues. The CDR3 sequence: CASSFVGTGRSGYTF. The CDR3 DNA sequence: TGTGCCAGCAGTTTCGTCGGGACAGGACGTAGTGGCTACACCTTC.

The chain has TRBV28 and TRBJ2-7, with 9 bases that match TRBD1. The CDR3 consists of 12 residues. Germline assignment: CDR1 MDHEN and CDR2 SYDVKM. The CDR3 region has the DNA TGTGGATCGGGACAGGGTACCCTCGAGCAGTACTTC. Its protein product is CGSGQGTLEQYF.

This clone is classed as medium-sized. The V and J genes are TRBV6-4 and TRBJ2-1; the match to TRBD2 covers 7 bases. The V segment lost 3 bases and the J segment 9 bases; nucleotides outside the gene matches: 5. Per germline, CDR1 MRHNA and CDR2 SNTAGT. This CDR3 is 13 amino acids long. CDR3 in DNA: TGTGCCAGCAGTGAGGCTAGCGGCGGTGAGCAGTTCTTC. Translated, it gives CASSEASGGEQFF.

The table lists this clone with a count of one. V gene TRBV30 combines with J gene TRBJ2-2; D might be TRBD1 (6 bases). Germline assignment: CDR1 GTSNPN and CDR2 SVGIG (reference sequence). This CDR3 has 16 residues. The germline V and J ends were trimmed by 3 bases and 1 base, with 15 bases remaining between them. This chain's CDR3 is CAWSALTGQNTGELFF. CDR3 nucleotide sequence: TGTGCCTGGAGCGCCTTAACAGGGCAGAACACCGGGGAGCTGTTTTTT.

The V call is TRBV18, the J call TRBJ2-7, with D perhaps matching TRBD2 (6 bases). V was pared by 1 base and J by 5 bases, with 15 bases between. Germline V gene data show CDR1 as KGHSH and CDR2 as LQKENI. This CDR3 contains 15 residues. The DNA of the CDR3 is TGTGCCAGCTCACCACTATACGGGAGTGCTAACGAGCAGTACTTC. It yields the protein CASSPLYGSANEQYF.

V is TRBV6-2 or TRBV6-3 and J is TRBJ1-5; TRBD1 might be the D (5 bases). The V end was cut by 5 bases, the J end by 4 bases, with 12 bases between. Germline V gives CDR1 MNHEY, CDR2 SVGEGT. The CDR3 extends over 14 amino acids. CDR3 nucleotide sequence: TGTGCCAGCAGTCCAGGGATTCGAAATCAGCCCCAGCATTTT. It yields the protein CASSPGIRNQPQHF.